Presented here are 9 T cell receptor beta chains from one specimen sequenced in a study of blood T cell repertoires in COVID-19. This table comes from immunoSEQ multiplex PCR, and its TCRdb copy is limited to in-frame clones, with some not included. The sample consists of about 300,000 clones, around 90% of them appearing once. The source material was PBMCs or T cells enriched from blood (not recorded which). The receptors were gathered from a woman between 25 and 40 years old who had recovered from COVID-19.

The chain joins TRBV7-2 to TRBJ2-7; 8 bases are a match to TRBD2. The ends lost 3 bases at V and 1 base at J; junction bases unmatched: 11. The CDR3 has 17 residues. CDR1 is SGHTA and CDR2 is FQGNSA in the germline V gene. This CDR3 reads CASSFPPGAGASYEQYF. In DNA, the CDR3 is TGTGCCAGCAGCTTCCCCCCGGGAGCGGGGGCTTCCTACGAGCAGTACTTC.

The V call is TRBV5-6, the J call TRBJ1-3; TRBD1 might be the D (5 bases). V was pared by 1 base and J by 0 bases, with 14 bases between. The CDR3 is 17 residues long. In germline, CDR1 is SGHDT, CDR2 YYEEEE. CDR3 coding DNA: TGTGCCAGCAGCTTGAGGGCTGGGGCTTACTCTGGAAACACCATATATTTT. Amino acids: CASSLRAGAYSGNTIYF.

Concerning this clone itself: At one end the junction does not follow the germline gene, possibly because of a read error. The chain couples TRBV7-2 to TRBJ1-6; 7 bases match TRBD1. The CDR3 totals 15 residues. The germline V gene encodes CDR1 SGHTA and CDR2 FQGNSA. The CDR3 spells CASSSHRGLDSPPHF. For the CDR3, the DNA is TGTGCCAGCAGCTCACACAGGGGTTTGGATTCACCCCCCCACTTT.

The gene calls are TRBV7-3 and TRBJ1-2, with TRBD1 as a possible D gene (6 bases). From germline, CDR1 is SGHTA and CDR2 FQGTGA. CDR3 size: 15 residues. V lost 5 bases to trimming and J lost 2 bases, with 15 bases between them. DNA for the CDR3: TGTGCCAGCAGCCCCGGAAGGGGGACAAACTATGGCTACACCTTC. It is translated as CASSPGRGTNYGYTF. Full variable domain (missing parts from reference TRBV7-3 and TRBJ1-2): GAGVSQTPSNKVTEKGKYVELRCDPISGHTALYWYRQSLGQGPEFLIYFQGTGAADDSGLPNDRFFAVRPEGSVSTLKIQRTERGDSAVYLCASSPGRGTNYGYTFGSGTRLTVV.

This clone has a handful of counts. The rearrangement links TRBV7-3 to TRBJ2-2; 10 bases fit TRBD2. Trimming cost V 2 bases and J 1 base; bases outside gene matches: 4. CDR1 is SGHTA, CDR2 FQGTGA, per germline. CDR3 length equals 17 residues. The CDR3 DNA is TGTGCCAGCAGCTTACTAGCGGGGGAAAGGAACACCGGGGAGCTGTTTTTT. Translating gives CASSLLAGERNTGELFF.

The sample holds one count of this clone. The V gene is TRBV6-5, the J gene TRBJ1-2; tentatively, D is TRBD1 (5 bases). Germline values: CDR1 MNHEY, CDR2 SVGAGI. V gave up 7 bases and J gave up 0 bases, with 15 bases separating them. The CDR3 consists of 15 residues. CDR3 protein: CASTPGGLANYGYTF. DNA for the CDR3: TGTGCCAGCACCCCCGGGGGTCTAGCTAACTATGGCTACACCTTC.

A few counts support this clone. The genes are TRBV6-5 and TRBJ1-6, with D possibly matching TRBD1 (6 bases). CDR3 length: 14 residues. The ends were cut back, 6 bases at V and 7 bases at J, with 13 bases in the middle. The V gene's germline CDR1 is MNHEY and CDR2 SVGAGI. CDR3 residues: CASSTQGGNSPLHF. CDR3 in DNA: TGTGCCAGCAGCACACAGGGTGGCAATTCACCCCTCCACTTT.

Here the CDR3 DNA reads TGTGCCAGCAGACCAAGCGGGGGCAATCAAGAGACCCAGTACTTC. Its protein is CASRPSGGNQETQYF. J is TRBJ2-5 and V is TRBV27; 8 bases map to TRBD2. With 6 bases clipped from V and 2 bases from J, the junction kept 8 bases outside the gene matches. Per the germline V gene, CDR1 is MNHEY and CDR2 is SMNVEV (reference sequence). The length of the CDR3 is 15 residues.

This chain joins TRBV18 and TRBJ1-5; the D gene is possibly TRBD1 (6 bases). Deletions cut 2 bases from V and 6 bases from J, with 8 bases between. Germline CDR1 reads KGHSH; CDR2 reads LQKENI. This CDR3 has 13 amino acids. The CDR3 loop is CASSPGGGQPQHF. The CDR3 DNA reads TGTGCCAGCTCACCAGGGGGCGGTCAGCCCCAGCATTTT.